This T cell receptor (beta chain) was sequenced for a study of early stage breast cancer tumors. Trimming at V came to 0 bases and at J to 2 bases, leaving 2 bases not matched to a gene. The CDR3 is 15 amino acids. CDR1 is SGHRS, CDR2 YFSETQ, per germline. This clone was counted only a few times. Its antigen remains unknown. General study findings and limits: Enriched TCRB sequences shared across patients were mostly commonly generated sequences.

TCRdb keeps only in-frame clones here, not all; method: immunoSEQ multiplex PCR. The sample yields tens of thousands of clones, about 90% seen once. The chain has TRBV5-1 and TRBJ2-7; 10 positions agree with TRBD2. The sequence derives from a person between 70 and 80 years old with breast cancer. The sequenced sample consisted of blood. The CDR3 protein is CASSLELAGAYEQYF. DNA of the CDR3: TGCGCCAGCAGCTTGGAGCTAGCGGGGGCCTACGAGCAGTACTTC.